One and the same sample provided the 31 T cell receptor beta chains below, sequenced in a study of patients and donors after allogeneic stem cell transplantation. TCRdb reprocessed the RT-PCR reads via MiXCR and lists one record per CDR3 protein. The sample has about a million distinct CDR3 sequences, roughly 18% seen once. Sequencing used blood, either unsorted or a sorted T cell fraction (not recorded which). The receptors derive from a human donor who was either an allogeneic HSCT recipient or a stem cell or donor lymphocyte infusion donor (not recorded which). It is not recorded whose cells these are; they may come from a transplant donor.

There are a few counts of this clonotype. The V and J genes are TRBV14 and TRBJ1-2; D is possibly TRBD1 (5 bases). The germline V gene encodes CDR1 SGHDN and CDR2 FVKESK. V was trimmed by 0 bases and J by 8 bases, leaving 19 bases between them. CDR3 length: 16 residues. The CDR3 protein is CASSQDLGRVRGGYTF. DNA of the CDR3: TGTGCCAGCAGCCAAGATCTGGGCAGGGTGCGCGGCGGCTACACCTTC. The whole variable domain, remainder taken from reference TRBV14 and TRBJ1-2, is EAGVTQFPSHSVIEKGQTVTLRCDPISGHDNLYWYRRVMGKEIKFLLHFVKESKQDESGMPNNRFLAERTGGTYSTLKVQPAELEDSGVYFCASSQDLGRVRGGYTFGSGTRLTVV.

This clonotype occurred a few times. The chain carries TRBV7-9 and TRBJ2-2; TRBD1 aligns across 10 bases. Germline V lookup: CDR1 SEHNR, CDR2 FQNEAQ (reference sequence). Trimming cost V 5 bases and J 2 bases; bases outside gene matches: 2. This CDR3 region has 15 residues. The DNA for the CDR3 is TGTGCCAGCAGCCAGACAGGGGGCAACACCGGGGAGCTGTTTTTT. Residues: CASSQTGGNTGELFF.

There are many counts of this clonotype. This chain uses TRBV12-3 or TRBV12-4 with TRBJ1-6, with D possibly being TRBD1 (5 bases). The V end lost 3 bases, the J end lost 9 bases, and 12 bases lay between the germline ends. The CDR3 runs 14 residues. CDR3 nucleotides: TGTGCCAGCAGTTTTGCAGGGTCTGGTTCACCCCTCCACTTT. Protein sequence: CASSFAGSGSPLHF.

This clonotype has only a few counts. The V and J genes are TRBV29-1 and TRBJ1-4, with TRBD1 matching over 7 bases. This CDR3 region has 12 residues. V trimming: 3 bases; J trimming: 7 bases; junction bases outside the gene matches: 2. The germline CDR1 and CDR2 sequences are SQVTM and ANQGSEA. The CDR3 coding sequence is TGCAGCGTTGACAGGGGGAGTGAAAAACTGTTTTTT. Protein: CSVDRGSEKLFF.

The rearrangement joins TRBV5-1 to TRBJ2-7, with 14 bases fitting TRBD2. V lost 6 bases and J lost 3; bases outside the gene matches: 5. The CDR3 consists of 15 residues. The germline V gene has CDR1 SGHRS and CDR2 YFSETQ. Here the CDR3 reads CASKTSGGVDYEQYF. The CDR3 DNA follows: TGCGCCAGCAAGACTAGCGGGGGGGTCGACTACGAGCAGTACTTC.

The chain recombines TRBV19 with TRBJ2-7, with TRBD2 matching 10 bases. This CDR3 has 14 amino acids. With V trimmed by 7 bases and J by 4 bases, 7 bases remained unmatched. CDR1 is LNHDA and CDR2 is SQIVND in the germline V gene (reference sequence). CDR3 DNA: TGTGCCAGTACTTCTAGCGGGGGCCCTTACGAGCAGTACTTC. This encodes CASTSSGGPYEQYF.

The chain has TRBV20-1 and TRBJ2-1; D gene ambiguous. Germline loops: CDR1 DFQATT, CDR2 SNEGSKA (reference sequence). Trimming pared 0 bases from V and 7 bases from J, leaving 13 bases between. The CDR3 length is 14 residues. CDR3 nucleotides: TGCAGTGCTAGAGATTTTCTGGCTGGGAATGAGCAGTTCTTC. This translates into CSARDFLAGNEQFF.

This clonotype turned up a few times. V is TRBV12-3 or TRBV12-4 and J is TRBJ2-2; TRBD2 matches 13 bases. The CDR3 length is 15 residues. V lost 3 bases and J lost 13; bases outside the gene matches: 8. The CDR3 region is CASSFGGLAGFGLFF. The CDR3 DNA follows: TGTGCCAGCAGTTTTGGGGGACTAGCGGGGTTTGGGCTGTTTTTT.

V and J are TRBV24-1 and TRBJ2-2; D uncertain. Trimming removed 8 bases at V and 3 bases at J, with 3 bases between. CDR1 and CDR2 (germline): KGHDR, SFDVKD. CDR3 length: 11 residues. CDR3 protein: CATIHTGELFF. The CDR3 nucleotides read TGTGCCACCATACACACCGGGGAGCTGTTTTTT.

The V gene is TRBV24-1, the J gene TRBJ2-1; tentatively, D is TRBD1 (6 bases). V dropped 0 bases and J dropped 7 bases, with 12 bases sitting between them. The CDR3 spans 15 residues. Germline lookup yields CDR1 KGHDR and CDR2 SFDVKD. The CDR3 coding sequence is TGTGCCACCAGTGATTTGATTGGGACATCAAATGAGCAGTTCTTC. As protein: CATSDLIGTSNEQFF.

CDR3 bases: TGTGCCAGCAGCATCCCTAGCGGGGACACAGATACGCAGTATTTT. The encoded protein is CASSIPSGDTDTQYF. This sequence joins TRBV21-1 and TRBJ2-3; the tabulated D call, TRBD2, remains unverified against the DNA. TRBV21-1 is a listed pseudogene. The CDR3 is 15 amino acids.

This clonotype was seen only a few times. This chain links TRBV29-1 with TRBJ1-1, with no clear D. V was pared by 2 bases and J by 3 bases, with 10 bases between. The CDR3 spans 13 residues. CDR1 is SQVTM, CDR2 ANQGSEA, per germline. The CDR3 spells CSVERRLDTEAFF. The CDR3 DNA is TGCAGCGTTGAAAGGCGCCTTGACACTGAAGCTTTCTTT. The full variable domain, completed using reference TRBV29-1 and TRBJ1-1, is SAVISQKPSRDICQRGTSLTIQCQVDSQVTMMFWYRQQPGQSLTLIATANQGSEATYESGFVIDKFPISRPNLTFSTLTVSNMSPEDSSIYLCSVERRLDTEAFFGQGTRLTVV.

This clonotype was counted at least ten times. This chain joins TRBV12-3 or TRBV12-4 and TRBJ1-2; TRBD1 matches 7 bases. CDR3 length: 17 residues. V lost 1 base and J lost 0; bases outside the gene matches: 8. As DNA, the CDR3 is TGTGCCAGCAGTTTAGTCAGGGGGGACAGTCCTAACTATGGCTACACCTTC. It codes for CASSLVRGDSPNYGYTF.

This chain joins TRBV6-5 and TRBJ1-1, with D possibly being TRBD1 (6 bases). The CDR3 runs 14 residues. V dropped 0 bases and J dropped 5 bases, with 10 bases sitting between them. Germline V CDR1 and CDR2: MNHEY, SVGAGI. The CDR3: CASSYSETGTEAFF. CDR3 sequence (DNA): TGTGCCAGCAGTTACTCGGAAACAGGGACTGAAGCTTTCTTT.

There are a few counts of this clonotype. The rearrangement joins TRBV4-2 to TRBJ1-2; D is undetermined. Germline assignment: CDR1 LGHNA and CDR2 YNFKEQ. This CDR3 comprises 14 residues. Trimming cost V 4 bases and J 4 bases, with 13 bases left between them. The CDR3 DNA reads TGTGCCAGCAGCCCGGGCGGGCAAAGCTATGGCTACACCTTC. This codes for CASSPGGQSYGYTF.

This CDR3 reads CASSGDRPTDTQYF. In nucleotides, the CDR3 is TGTGCCAGCAGCGGGGACAGGCCCACAGATACGCAGTATTTT. The gene calls are TRBV11-2 and TRBJ2-3; 8 bases are shared with TRBD1. V lost 5 bases and J lost 2; bases outside the gene matches: 3. The CDR3 loop spans 14 amino acids. Looked up from germline, CDR1 is SGHAT and CDR2 is FQNNGV.

The table lists this clonotype with a count of one. The chain employs TRBV7-2 and TRBJ2-3, with D perhaps matching TRBD2 (5 bases). Trimming cost V 4 bases and J 6 bases, with 14 bases left between them. The CDR3 consists of 14 residues. Germline V gene sequence: CDR1 SGHTA, CDR2 FQGNSA. CDR3 sequence: CASSYRLISDTQYF. The CDR3 DNA reads as TGTGCCAGCAGCTACCGACTAATTTCGGATACGCAGTATTTT.

The rearrangement joins TRBV6-5 to TRBJ2-5, with a weak D call TRBD2 (6 bases). The CDR3 is 18 residues long. V lost 0 bases and J lost 2, with 19 bases in between. CDR1 is MNHEY and CDR2 is SVGAGI in the germline V gene. The CDR3 here is CASSYSYPGSPEQETQYF. In DNA form, the CDR3 reads TGTGCCAGCAGTTACTCCTATCCCGGGAGTCCGGAGCAAGAGACCCAGTACTTC.

The chain has TRBV29-1 and TRBJ2-5, with D possibly being TRBD1 (6 bases). CDR1 SQVTM and CDR2 ANQGSEA come from the germline V gene. This CDR3 has 13 residues. V gave up 5 bases and J gave up 2 bases, with 12 bases separating them. The CDR3 region has the DNA TGCAGCGTTCTCGGACAGTTACAAGAGACCCAGTACTTC. Amino acid sequence: CSVLGQLQETQYF.

V gene TRBV7-3 combines with J gene TRBJ1-6; maybe TRBD1 (6 bases). CDR1 and CDR2 (germline): SGHTA, FQGTGA. The V end was cut by 5 bases, the J end by 9 bases, with 14 bases between. CDR3 length equals 14 residues. The CDR3 here is CASSPGGGFSPLHF. As DNA, the CDR3 is TGTGCCAGCAGCCCGGGGGGGGGCTTTTCACCCCTCCACTTT.

This clonotype showed up many times. The chain recombines TRBV12-3 or TRBV12-4 with TRBJ1-2; 7 positions agree with TRBD1. V lost 7 bases and J lost 3; bases outside the gene matches: 5. CDR3 size: 13 residues. CDR3 sequence (DNA): TGTGCCAGCACAGGGGGAAAACACTATGGCTACACCTTC. It is translated as CASTGGKHYGYTF.

This CDR3 reads CSARPYDAGGSTDTQYF. In DNA, the CDR3 is TGCAGTGCTAGACCTTACGACGCGGGGGGGAGCACAGATACGCAGTATTTT. V gene TRBV20-1 combines with J gene TRBJ2-3; TRBD2 matches at 9 bases. V dropped 2 bases and J dropped 0; count of bases not matched to a gene: 9. The CDR3 sequence is 17 residues long. The V gene's germline CDR1 is DFQATT and CDR2 SNEGSKA (reference sequence).

V is TRBV5-4 and J is TRBJ2-1; tentative D call: TRBD2 (5 bases). CDR1 and CDR2 (germline): SGHNT, YYREEE (reference sequence). This CDR3 spans 16 amino acids. With 3 bases removed from V and 0 bases from J, the gap between germline ends came to 13 bases. The CDR3: CASSSSTGSSYNEQFF. Written as DNA, the CDR3 is TGTGCCAGCAGCTCCTCTACTGGGAGCTCCTACAATGAGCAGTTCTTC.

This clonotype was seen at least ten times. V usage is TRBV20-1 and J usage is TRBJ2-3, with a tentative D call TRBD2 (6 bases). V lost 5 bases and J lost 2, with 26 bases in between. CDR1 is DFQATT and CDR2 is SNEGSKA in the germline V gene (reference sequence). CDR3 length equals 18 residues. The CDR3 bases are TGCAGTGCTTCCTCCCGACACGGGGGAAGGAGGGTCACAGATACGCAGTATTTT. It encodes CSASSRHGGRRVTDTQYF.

The chain has TRBV4-2 and TRBJ2-3, with D unclear. The CDR3 has 13 amino acids. The V gene's germline CDR1 is LGHNA and CDR2 YNFKEQ. V lost 5 bases, J lost 4 bases, and 10 bases lay in between. The CDR3 DNA is TGTGCCAGCAGCGAACTTCAGGCAGATACGCAGTATTTT. Its protein is CASSELQADTQYF.

The V call is TRBV11-3, the J call TRBJ2-7; TRBD1 agrees at 10 bases. V lost 5 bases to trimming and J lost 3 bases; unmatched junction nucleotides: 7. The CDR3 spans 15 residues. Germline V gene data show CDR1 as SGHNT and CDR2 as YENEEA. This chain's CDR3 is CASSARQGADYEQYF. For the CDR3, the DNA is TGTGCCAGCAGCGCCCGACAGGGGGCCGACTACGAGCAGTACTTC.

The rearrangement joins TRBV12-3 or TRBV12-4 to TRBJ2-1; D may be TRBD2 (5 bases). Deletions cut 0 bases from V and 8 bases from J, with 8 bases between. This CDR3 has 13 amino acids. CDR3 coding DNA: TGTGCCAGCAGTTTAGCATCGGGGTATGAGCAGTTCTTC. Its protein is CASSLASGYEQFF.

In this sample, this clonotype turned up a few times. The J gene is TRBJ2-7, the V gene TRBV9; a weak D match, TRBD1 (6 bases). The V gene's germline CDR1 is SGDLS and CDR2 YYNGEE. Trimming removed 2 bases from V and 5 bases from J, with 11 bases in between. CDR3 length: 13 residues. For the CDR3, the DNA is TGTGCCAGCAGCGTCCTACAGGGTCACGAGCAGTACTTC. Amino acids: CASSVLQGHEQYF.

The chain links TRBV9 to TRBJ1-1; D unresolved. This CDR3 is 13 amino acids long. The V gene's germline CDR1 is SGDLS and CDR2 YYNGEE. Trimming left V 0 bases short and J 8 bases short, with 11 bases between. The CDR3 region is CASSVAAGGEAFF. CDR3 nucleotides: TGTGCCAGCAGCGTAGCGGCAGGAGGCGAAGCTTTCTTT. Filled out from reference TRBV9 and TRBJ1-1, the complete variable domain reads DSGVTQTPKHLITATGQRVTLRCSPRSGDLSVYWYQQSLDQGLQFLIQYYNGEERAKGNILERFSAQQFPDLHSELNLSSLELGDSALYFCASSVAAGGEAFFGQGTRLTVV.

Only a few counts were recorded for this clonotype. J is TRBJ1-2 and V is TRBV24-1, with 8 positions matching TRBD1. Trimming took 4 bases from V and 8 from J; bases not matched to a gene: 14. Germline V CDR1 and CDR2: KGHDR, SFDVKD. This CDR3 has 16 amino acids. The CDR3 DNA sequence: TGTGCCACCAGTGACCGGAACGAACAGGGGGATCGCGGCTACACCTTC. Amino acid sequence: CATSDRNEQGDRGYTF.

Only a few counts were recorded for this clonotype. CDR3 sequence reads: CATSQAGSSNQPQHF. CDR3 DNA: TGTGCCACCAGTCAAGCAGGGAGCAGCAATCAGCCCCAGCATTTT. The chain employs TRBV24-1 and TRBJ1-5; tentative D call: TRBD1 (5 bases). The CDR3 has 15 amino acids. Germline assignment: CDR1 KGHDR and CDR2 SFDVKD. V gave up 6 bases and J gave up 1 base, with 12 bases separating them.